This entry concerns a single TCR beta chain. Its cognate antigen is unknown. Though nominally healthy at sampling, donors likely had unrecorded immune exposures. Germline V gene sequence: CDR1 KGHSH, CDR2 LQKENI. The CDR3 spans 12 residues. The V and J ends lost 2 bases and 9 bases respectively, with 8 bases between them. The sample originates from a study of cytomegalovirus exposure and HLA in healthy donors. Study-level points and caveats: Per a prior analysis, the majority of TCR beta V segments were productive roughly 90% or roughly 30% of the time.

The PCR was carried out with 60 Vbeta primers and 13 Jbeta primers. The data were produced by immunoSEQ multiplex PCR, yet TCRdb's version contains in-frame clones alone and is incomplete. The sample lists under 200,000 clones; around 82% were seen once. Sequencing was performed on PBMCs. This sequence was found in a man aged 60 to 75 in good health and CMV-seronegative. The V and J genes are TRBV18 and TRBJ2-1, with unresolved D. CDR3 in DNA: TGTGCCAGCTCACCAAACGGAGTTGAGCAGTTCTTC. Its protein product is CASSPNGVEQFF.